These 13 T cell receptor beta chains share one sample of origin, sequenced in a study of CD8 T cells in Susac syndrome. RNA amounts of about 0.45 to 1 ug underwent reverse transcription with random hexamers. TCRdb processed the immunoSEQ multiplex PCR reads anew with MiXCR; each CDR3 protein has one entry. The sample includes about 180,000 distinct CDR3 sequences, roughly 94% of them seen just once. Sequenced: CD4+ T cells from PBMCs. The receptors originated from a human donor with Susac syndrome.

In nucleotides, the CDR3 is TGCAGCGTTGGTTGGAAATCGGGAAATGAGCAGTTCTTC. It specifies CSVGWKSGNEQFF. The V and J genes are TRBV29-1 and TRBJ2-1, with a possible D match to TRBD2 (5 bases). V was shortened by 4 bases and J by 7 bases, with 14 bases between the two germline ends. Germline loops: CDR1 SQVTM, CDR2 ANQGSEA. CDR3 length: 13 residues.

This CDR3 is CAWSRGAGADTQYF. CDR3 nucleotides: TGTGCCTGGAGCCGGGGGGCGGGAGCAGATACGCAGTATTTT. The rearrangement uses TRBV30 and TRBJ2-3; TRBD2 might be the D (7 bases). CDR3 size: 14 residues. CDR1 is GTSNPN, CDR2 SVGIG, per germline (reference sequence). Trimming took 3 bases from V and 4 from J, leaving 14 bases between them.

CDR3 nucleotide sequence: TGTGCCAGCACCCAACCTTGGGACAGCTATGGCTACACCTTC. This sequence encodes CASTQPWDSYGYTF. The rearrangement links TRBV28 to TRBJ1-2, with 7 bases fitting TRBD1. The germline gives CDR1 MDHEN, CDR2 SYDVKM. The CDR3 totals 14 residues. Trimming removed 7 bases from V and 4 bases from J; junction bases left unmatched: 9.

The chain joins TRBV14 to TRBJ2-1; possible D gene TRBD1, 6 bases. CDR3 length: 15 residues. V was trimmed by 3 bases and J by 2 bases, leaving 11 bases between them. Germline V gene sequence: CDR1 SGHDN, CDR2 FVKESK. The CDR3, as DNA: TGTGCCAGCAGCCAGGGGGCAAACGCCTACAATGAGCAGTTCTTC. Its translation is CASSQGANAYNEQFF.

This chain uses TRBV12-3 or TRBV12-4 with TRBJ1-5, with unresolved D. The CDR3 sequence is 13 residues long. Trimming took 6 bases from V and 2 from J, leaving 8 bases between them. In DNA form, the CDR3 reads TGTGCCAGCAGCCCGAGGGGCAATCAGCCCCAGCATTTT. This encodes CASSPRGNQPQHF.

The chain is built from TRBV28 and TRBJ1-5, with no clear D. This CDR3 comprises 14 residues. The V gene's germline CDR1 is MDHEN and CDR2 SYDVKM. V was shortened by 3 bases and J by 3 bases, with 9 bases between the two germline ends. The CDR3 is CASSFRTFNQPQHF. The CDR3 DNA is TGTGCCAGCAGTTTCCGGACGTTCAATCAGCCCCAGCATTTT.

This chain connects TRBV5-1 to TRBJ2-5, with TRBD2 matching over 9 bases. This CDR3 has 17 amino acids. Germline values: CDR1 SGHRS, CDR2 YFSETQ. V shed 0 bases, J shed 5 bases, and the junction held 11 bases outside the gene matches. The CDR3 DNA follows: TGCGCCAGCAGCTTGGATCTCGCGGGGGGGCCCGATGAGACCCAGTACTTC. Translated, it gives CASSLDLAGGPDETQYF.

This rearrangement joins TRBV20-1 to TRBJ1-3, with D perhaps TRBD1 (6 bases). The CDR3 is 15 amino acids. Looked up from germline, CDR1 is DFQATT and CDR2 is SNEGSKA (reference sequence). V was clipped by 4 bases and J by 0 bases, with 13 bases between them. The CDR3 loop is CSATPTGASGNTIYF. CDR3 DNA: TGCAGTGCTACGCCGACAGGAGCCTCTGGAAACACCATATATTTT.

The chain joins TRBV7-6 to TRBJ2-2; 7 bases map to TRBD2. V lost 6 bases and J lost 5; bases outside the gene matches: 6. The germline V gene encodes CDR1 SGHVS and CDR2 FNYEAQ. The CDR3 runs 14 residues. The CDR3 DNA follows: TGTGCCAGCAGGCGGGGGTACACGACCGGGGAGCTGTTTTTT. This codes for CASRRGYTTGELFF.

This rearrangement joins TRBV14 to TRBJ2-5, with TRBD2 identical over 13 bases. The CDR3 has 16 amino acids. V shed 1 base and J 4 bases; nucleotides not matched to a gene: 3. Per the germline V gene, CDR1 is SGHDN and CDR2 is FVKESK. DNA of the CDR3: TGTGCCAGCAGCCAAGCGGGACTAGCGGGAATAGAGACCCAGTACTTC. Its protein product is CASSQAGLAGIETQYF.

The V call is TRBV30, the J call TRBJ1-2, with 7 bases fitting TRBD1. Per the germline V gene, CDR1 is GTSNPN and CDR2 is SVGIG (reference sequence). This CDR3 is built from 17 residues. With V trimmed by 3 bases and J by 6 bases, 19 bases remained unmatched. The CDR3 loop reads CAWRDRGTVASLHGYTF. CDR3 in DNA: TGTGCCTGGAGGGACAGAGGGACAGTGGCTTCCCTGCATGGCTACACCTTC. Looking up the rest from reference TRBV30 and TRBJ1-2 gives the full variable domain: SQTIHQWPATLVQPVGSPLSLECTVEGTSNPNLYWYRQAAGRGLQLLFYSVGIGQISSEVPQNLSASRPQDRQFILSSKKLLLSDSGFYLCAWRDRGTVASLHGYTFGSGTRLTVV.

The chain carries TRBV7-2 and TRBJ2-7, with unresolved D. There are 12 residues in the CDR3. Deletions cut 2 bases from V and 5 bases from J, with 7 bases between. Per germline, CDR1 SGHTA and CDR2 FQGNSA. The CDR3 DNA reads as TGTGCCAGCAGCTTAAGCCGGGACGAGCAGTACTTC. This gives the protein CASSLSRDEQYF. The full variable domain, with the rest looked up from reference TRBV7-2 and TRBJ2-7, is GAGVSQSPSNKVTEKGKDVELRCDPISGHTALYWYRQSLGQGLEFLIYFQGNSAPDKSGLPSDRFSAERTGGSVSTLTIQRTQQEDSAVYLCASSLSRDEQYFGPGTRLTVT.

The chain uses TRBV4-2 and TRBJ2-6; D is perhaps TRBD1 (5 bases). Germline V lookup: CDR1 LGHNA, CDR2 YNFKEQ. Trimming shortened V by 1 base and J by 4 bases, and 11 bases separated the two germline ends. CDR3 length: 16 amino acids. In nucleotides, the CDR3 is TGTGCCAGCAGCCAAGGATTTGGGGCCGGGGCCAACGTCCTGACTTTC. This codes for CASSQGFGAGANVLTF.